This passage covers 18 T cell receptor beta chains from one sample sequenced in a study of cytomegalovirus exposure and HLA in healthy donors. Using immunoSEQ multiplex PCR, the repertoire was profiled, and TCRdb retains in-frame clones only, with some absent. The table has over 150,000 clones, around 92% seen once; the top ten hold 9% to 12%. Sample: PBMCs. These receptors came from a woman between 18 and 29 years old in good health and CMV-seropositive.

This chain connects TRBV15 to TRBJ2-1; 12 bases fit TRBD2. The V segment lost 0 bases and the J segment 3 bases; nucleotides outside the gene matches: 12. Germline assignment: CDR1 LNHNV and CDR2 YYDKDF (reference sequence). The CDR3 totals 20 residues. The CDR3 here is CATSRERLAGGPRGYNEQFF. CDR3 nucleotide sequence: TGTGCCACCAGCAGAGAGAGGCTAGCGGGAGGGCCAAGGGGCTACAATGAGCAGTTCTTC.

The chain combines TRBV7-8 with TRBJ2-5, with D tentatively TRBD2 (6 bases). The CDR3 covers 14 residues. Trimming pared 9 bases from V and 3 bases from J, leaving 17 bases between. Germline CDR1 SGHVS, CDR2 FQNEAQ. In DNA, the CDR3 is TGTGCCAGTAAACTAGCAACTGGGAAAGAGACCCAGTACTTC. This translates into CASKLATGKETQYF. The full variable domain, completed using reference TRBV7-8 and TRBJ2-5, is GAGVSQSPRYKVAKRGQDVALRCDPISGHVSLFWYQQALGQGPEFLTYFQNEAQLDKSGLPSDRFFAERPEGSVSTLKIQRTQQEDSAVYLCASKLATGKETQYFGPGTRLLVL.

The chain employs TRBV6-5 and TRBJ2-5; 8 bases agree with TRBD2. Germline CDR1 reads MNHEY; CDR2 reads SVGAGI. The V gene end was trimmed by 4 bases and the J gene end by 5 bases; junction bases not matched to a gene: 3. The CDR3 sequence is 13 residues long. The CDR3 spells CASSLRLAETQYF. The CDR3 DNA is TGTGCCAGCAGTTTAAGACTAGCGGAGACCCAGTACTTC.

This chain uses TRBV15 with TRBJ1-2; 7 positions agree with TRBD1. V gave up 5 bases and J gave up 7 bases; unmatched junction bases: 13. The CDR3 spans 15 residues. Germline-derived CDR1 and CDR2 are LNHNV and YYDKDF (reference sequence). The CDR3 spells CATSETLDRDAGYTF. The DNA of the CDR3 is TGTGCCACCAGCGAAACACTCGACAGGGATGCTGGCTACACCTTC.

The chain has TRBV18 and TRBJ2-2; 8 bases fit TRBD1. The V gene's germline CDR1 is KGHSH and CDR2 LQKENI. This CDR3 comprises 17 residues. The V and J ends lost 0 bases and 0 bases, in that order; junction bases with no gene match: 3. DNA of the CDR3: TGTGCCAGCTCACCACCGACGACAGGGGCGAACACCGGGGAGCTGTTTTTT. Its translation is CASSPPTTGANTGELFF.

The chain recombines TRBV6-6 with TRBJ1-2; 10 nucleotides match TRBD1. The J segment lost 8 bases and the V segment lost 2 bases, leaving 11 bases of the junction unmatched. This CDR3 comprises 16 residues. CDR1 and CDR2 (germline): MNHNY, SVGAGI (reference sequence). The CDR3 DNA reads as TGTGCCAGCAGTTACACTCCTGGGACAGGGGCCTGGGGCTACACCTTC. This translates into CASSYTPGTGAWGYTF.

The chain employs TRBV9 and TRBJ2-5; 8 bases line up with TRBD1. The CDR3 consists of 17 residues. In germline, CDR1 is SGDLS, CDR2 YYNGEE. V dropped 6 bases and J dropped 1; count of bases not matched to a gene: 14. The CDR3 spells CASTERDQGTGQETQYF. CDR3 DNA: TGTGCCAGCACCGAACGGGACCAAGGGACAGGCCAAGAGACCCAGTACTTC.

This CDR3 reads CASSWEGNQPQHF. The DNA of the CDR3 is TGTGCCAGCAGTTGGGAGGGAAATCAGCCCCAGCATTTT. The gene calls are TRBV2 and TRBJ1-5; D is unclear. With 5 bases removed from V and 4 bases from J, the gap between germline ends came to 9 bases. The germline CDR1 and CDR2 sequences are SNHLY and FYNNEI. The CDR3 has 13 amino acids.

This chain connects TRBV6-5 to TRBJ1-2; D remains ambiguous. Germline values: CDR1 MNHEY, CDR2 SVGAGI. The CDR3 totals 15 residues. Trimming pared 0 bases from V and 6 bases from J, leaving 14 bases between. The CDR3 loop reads CASSYSGGKWNGYTF. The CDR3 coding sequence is TGTGCCAGCAGTTACTCAGGAGGGAAGTGGAATGGCTACACCTTC.

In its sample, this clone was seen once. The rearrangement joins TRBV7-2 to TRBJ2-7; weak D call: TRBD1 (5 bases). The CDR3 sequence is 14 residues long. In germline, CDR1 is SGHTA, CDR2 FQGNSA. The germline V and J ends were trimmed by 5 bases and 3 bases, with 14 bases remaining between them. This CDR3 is CASSPPSRVYEQYF. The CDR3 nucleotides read TGTGCCAGCAGCCCCCCGAGCAGGGTCTACGAGCAGTACTTC.

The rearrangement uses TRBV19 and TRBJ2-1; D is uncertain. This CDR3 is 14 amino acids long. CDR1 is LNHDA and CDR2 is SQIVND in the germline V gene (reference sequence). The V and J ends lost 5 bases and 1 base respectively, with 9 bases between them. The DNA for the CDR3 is TGTGCCAGTAGTGAAATGGAGTCCTACAATGAGCAGTTCTTC. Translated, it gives CASSEMESYNEQFF. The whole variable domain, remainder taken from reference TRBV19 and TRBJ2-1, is DGGITQSPKYLFRKEGQNVTLSCEQNLNHDAMYWYRQDPGQGLRLIYYSQIVNDFQKGDIAEGYSVSREKKESFPLTVTSAQKNPTAFYLCASSEMESYNEQFFGPGTRLTVL.

The CDR3 sequence is CASSEEGAKTYEQYF. DNA for the CDR3: TGCGCCAGCAGTGAGGAGGGGGCTAAAACCTACGAGCAGTACTTC. V gene TRBV10-2 combines with J gene TRBJ2-7; the match to TRBD1 covers 7 bases. The CDR3 runs to 15 residues. Losses at the gene ends were 2 bases for V and 2 bases for J; bases not matched to a gene: 6. Looked up from germline, CDR1 is WSHSY and CDR2 is SAAADI.

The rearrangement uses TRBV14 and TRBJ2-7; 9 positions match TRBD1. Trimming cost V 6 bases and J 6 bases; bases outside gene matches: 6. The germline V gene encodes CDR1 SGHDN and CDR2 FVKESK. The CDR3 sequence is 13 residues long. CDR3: CASSYRGLREQYF. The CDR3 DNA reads TGTGCCAGCAGTTACAGGGGGCTCCGCGAGCAGTACTTC.

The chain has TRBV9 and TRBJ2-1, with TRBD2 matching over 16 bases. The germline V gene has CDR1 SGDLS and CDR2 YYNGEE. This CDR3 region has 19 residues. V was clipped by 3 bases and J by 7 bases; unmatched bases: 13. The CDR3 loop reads CASSGSGLAGGMSSNEQFF. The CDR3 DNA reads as TGTGCCAGCAGCGGATCGGGACTAGCGGGAGGGATGTCCTCGAATGAGCAGTTCTTC.

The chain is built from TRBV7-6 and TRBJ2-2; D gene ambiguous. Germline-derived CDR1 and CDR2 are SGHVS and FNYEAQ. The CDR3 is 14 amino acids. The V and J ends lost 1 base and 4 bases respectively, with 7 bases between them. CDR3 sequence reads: CASSLDKSTGELFF. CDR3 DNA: TGTGCCAGCAGCTTAGACAAGTCCACCGGGGAGCTGTTTTTT.

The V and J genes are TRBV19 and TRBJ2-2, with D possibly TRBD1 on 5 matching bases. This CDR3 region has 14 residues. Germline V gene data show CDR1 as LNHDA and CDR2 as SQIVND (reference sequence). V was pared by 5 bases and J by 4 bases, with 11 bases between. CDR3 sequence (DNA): TGTGCCAGTAGTTCGCAGGGTAGCACCGGGGAGCTGTTTTTT. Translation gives CASSSQGSTGELFF.

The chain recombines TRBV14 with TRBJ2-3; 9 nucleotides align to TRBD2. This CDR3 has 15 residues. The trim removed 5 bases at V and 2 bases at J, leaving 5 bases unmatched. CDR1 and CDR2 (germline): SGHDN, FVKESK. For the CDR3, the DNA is TGTGCCAGCAGCTTACGACTAGCGGCCACAGATACGCAGTATTTT. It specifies CASSLRLAATDTQYF.

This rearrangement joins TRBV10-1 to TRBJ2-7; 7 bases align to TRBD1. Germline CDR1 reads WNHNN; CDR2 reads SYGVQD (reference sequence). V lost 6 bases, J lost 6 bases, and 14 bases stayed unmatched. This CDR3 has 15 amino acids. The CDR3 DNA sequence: TGCGCCAGCAGCGCCACCCCGACAGGGCAGGGCGAGCAGTACTTC. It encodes CASSATPTGQGEQYF.